These 13 T cell receptor beta chains came from one sample sequenced in a study of blood T cells in healthy people across ages. Together with a sample-barcoded 5' primer, a J-beta primer mix was included in a second PCR lasting roughly 6 to 12 cycles. TCRdb reprocessed the 5' RACE reads via MiXCR and lists one record per CDR3 protein. The sample has approximately 810,000 distinct CDR3 sequences, around 28% seen once. Source material: blood. These receptors originate from a woman older than 75 in good health.

V and J are TRBV7-9 and TRBJ2-1, with 12 bases that match TRBD2. V lost 0 bases and J lost 3; bases outside the gene matches: 6. Germline-derived CDR1 and CDR2 are SEHNR and FQNEAQ (reference sequence). The CDR3 loop spans 18 amino acids. CDR3 coding DNA: TGTGCCAGCAGCTTAGCGAGGCCTAGCGGGGGGGTCTACAATGAGCAGTTCTTC. The encoded protein is CASSLARPSGGVYNEQFF.

In this sample, this clonotype turned up a few times. V usage is TRBV6-6 and J usage is TRBJ2-5; D may match TRBD1 or TRBD2 (5 bases each). The CDR3 sequence is 15 residues long. Trimming took off 2 bases at V and 5 bases at J, with 15 bases between the two ends. Germline V CDR1 and CDR2: MNHNY, SVGAGI (reference sequence). CDR3 sequence: CASSYGRLGVETQYF. The CDR3 DNA is TGTGCCAGCAGTTACGGGAGACTGGGGGTGGAGACCCAGTACTTC.

The chain employs TRBV5-4 and TRBJ2-3; a possible D gene is TRBD1 (6 bases). CDR1 is SGHNT and CDR2 is YYREEE in the germline V gene (reference sequence). This CDR3 is built from 16 residues. V lost 0 bases to trimming and J lost 1 base, with 12 bases between them. The CDR3 reads CASSLDRRGGTDTQYF. The CDR3 DNA is TGTGCCAGCAGCTTGGACCGCAGGGGAGGCACAGATACGCAGTATTTT.

This clonotype was seen at least ten times. The chain joins TRBV20-1 to TRBJ1-1; 10 bases fit TRBD1. The J segment lost 4 bases and the V segment lost 8 bases, leaving 7 bases of the junction unmatched. CDR3 length equals 13 residues. Germline V CDR1 and CDR2: DFQATT, SNEGSKA (reference sequence). The CDR3 DNA is TGCAGTAAGACAGGGGGCCCGTCCACTGAAGCTTTCTTT. Translation gives CSKTGGPSTEAFF.

The chain uses TRBV5-1 and TRBJ1-2, with TRBD1 matching over 9 bases. Germline CDR1 reads SGHRS; CDR2 reads YFSETQ. This CDR3 has 15 amino acids. Unmatched junction bases numbered 5, after V lost 4 bases and J lost 1 base. CDR3 in amino acids: CASSLQGAVNYGYTF. DNA for the CDR3: TGCGCCAGCAGCCTACAGGGGGCTGTTAACTATGGCTACACCTTC.

The V and J genes are TRBV20-1 and TRBJ2-2; D might be TRBD1 (7 bases). Germline-derived CDR1 and CDR2 are DFQATT and SNEGSKA (reference sequence). This CDR3 has 15 residues. Between the trimmed V and J ends, which lost 3 bases and 2 bases, there was a span of 13 bases. The CDR3 DNA reads TGCAGTGCTAGGTCAGGGGGGCAAAACACCGGGGAGCTGTTTTTT. It encodes CSARSGGQNTGELFF.

There are many counts of this clonotype. The chain uses TRBV20-1 and TRBJ2-1; 11 nucleotides align to TRBD2. This CDR3 has 16 residues. CDR1 DFQATT and CDR2 SNEGSKA come from the germline V gene (reference sequence). V shed 1 base, J shed 1 base, and the junction held 3 bases outside the gene matches. The CDR3 nucleotides read TGCAGTGCTAGAGCCCGACTAGCGGGATCCTACAATGAGCAGTTCTTC. It encodes CSARARLAGSYNEQFF.

A note on this clonotype: This is likely a read error, given that the CDR3 carries no conserved phenylalanine or tryptophan at its end. Because the CDR3's place on the DNA is in doubt, the DNA is left out and the CDR3 is given as listed by TCRdb. The chain employs TRBV10-3 and TRBJ1-2; the D call TRBD1 from the table was never checked on the DNA. A total of 15 residues make up the CDR3, ends included. From germline, CDR1 is ENHRY and CDR2 SYGVKD. The CDR3: CAVSEGTVANYGYTC.

At least ten counts were recorded for this clonotype. The chain is built from TRBV6-2 or TRBV6-3 and TRBJ1-5, with D possibly matching TRBD1 (6 bases). Between the trimmed V and J ends, which lost 0 bases and 0 bases, there was a span of 9 bases. The CDR3 contains 16 residues. The germline V gene encodes CDR1 MNHEY and CDR2 SVGEGT. CDR3 residues: CASSYSGALSNQPQHF. The CDR3 DNA reads as TGTGCCAGCAGTTACTCGGGGGCTCTTAGCAATCAGCCCCAGCATTTT.

The sample holds a few counts of this clonotype. CDR3 amino acids: CASSSGPGQRTDTQYF. Written as DNA, the CDR3 is TGTGCCAGCAGCTCGGGACCGGGACAGAGGACAGATACGCAGTATTTT. The rearrangement joins TRBV7-8 to TRBJ2-3, with 7 bases that match TRBD1. The CDR3 runs 16 residues. CDR1 is SGHVS and CDR2 is FQNEAQ in the germline V gene. Germline trimming cut 4 bases from V and 3 bases from J; bases unmatched to any gene: 10.

This clonotype was recorded at least ten times. The chain employs TRBV12-3 or TRBV12-4 and TRBJ2-4; the match to TRBD1 covers 9 bases. V dropped 6 bases and J dropped 4; count of bases not matched to a gene: 4. CDR3 length: 14 residues. CDR3 nucleotide sequence: TGTGCCAGCAGCATACAGGGGGCAAAAAACATTCAGTACTTC. Residues: CASSIQGAKNIQYF.

In this sample, this clonotype turned up many times. The J gene is TRBJ2-7, the V gene TRBV7-9; no reliable D call. V gave up 5 bases and J gave up 3 bases, with 11 bases separating them. The CDR3 is 13 amino acids. CDR1 and CDR2 from the germline V gene are SEHNR and FQNEAQ (reference sequence). For the CDR3, the DNA is TGTGCCAGCAGCCCTAGTGGGAACTACGAGCAGTACTTC. Its protein is CASSPSGNYEQYF.

At least ten counts were recorded for this clonotype. The chain combines TRBV11-2 with TRBJ2-3; D is possibly TRBD2 (6 bases). Germline values: CDR1 SGHAT, CDR2 FQNNGV. This CDR3 contains 15 residues. Deletions cut 2 bases from V and 1 base from J, with 10 bases between. CDR3 nucleotides: TGTGCCAGCAGCTTACTACTAGCTCGCACAGATACGCAGTATTTT. Its translation: CASSLLLARTDTQYF.